The rows below give T cell receptor beta chains drawn from one sample of a study of CD8 T cells in Susac syndrome. TCRdb processed the immunoSEQ multiplex PCR reads anew with MiXCR; each CDR3 protein has one entry. Of roughly 110,000 distinct CDR3 sequences listed, approximately 93% are singletons. The material sequenced was CD8+ T cells from PBMCs. The receptors derive from a human donor with Susac syndrome. Each CDR3 is given with its conserved first and last residue. Fields, in order: V gene, D gene, clone size, J gene, CDR3 protein, CDR3 DNA. The D gene is left open where the match is weak. Clone size is given for some rows only: seen once, a few or many times, or a class if the clone is expanded.

V gene: TRBV27; D gene: -; clone size: -; J gene: TRBJ1-2; CDR3 protein: CASSPGGHYGYTF; CDR3 DNA: TGTGCCAGCAGCCCCGGAGGGCACTATGGCTACACCTTC
V gene: TRBV9; D gene: -; clone size: -; J gene: TRBJ2-1; CDR3 protein: CASSVEGLSDEGQFF; CDR3 DNA: TGTGCCAGCAGCGTAGAAGGCCTTTCGGACGAGGGGCAGTTCTTC
V gene: TRBV29-1; D gene: -; clone size: -; J gene: TRBJ2-5; CDR3 protein: CSVEHSQGETQYF; CDR3 DNA: TGCAGCGTTGAACACAGCCAAGGGGAGACCCAGTACTTC
V gene: TRBV27; D gene: TRBD1; clone size: -; J gene: TRBJ2-7; CDR3 protein: CASSLQGSSYEQYF; CDR3 DNA: TGTGCCAGCAGCCTACAGGGGTCCTCCTACGAGCAGTACTTC
V gene: TRBV2; D gene: -; clone size: -; J gene: TRBJ1-1; CDR3 protein: CASSQTDGRAFF; CDR3 DNA: TGTGCCAGCAGCCAAACAGATGGTCGGGCTTTCTTT
V gene: TRBV7-2; D gene: -; clone size: once; J gene: TRBJ2-5; CDR3 protein: CASSGEGANQETQYF; CDR3 DNA: TGTGCCAGCAGCGGAGAGGGCGCGAATCAAGAGACCCAGTACTTC
V gene: TRBV3-1; D gene: -; clone size: -; J gene: TRBJ1-6; CDR3 protein: CASSQGGSGSPLHF; CDR3 DNA: TGTGCCAGCAGCCAAGGTGGCTCGGGCTCACCCCTCCACTTT
V gene: TRBV14; D gene: TRBD1; clone size: -; J gene: TRBJ1-1; CDR3 protein: CASSQGYRGPNTEAFF; CDR3 DNA: TGTGCCAGCAGCCAAGGGTACAGGGGGCCGAACACTGAAGCTTTCTTT
V gene: TRBV5-1; D gene: -; clone size: -; J gene: TRBJ2-7; CDR3 protein: CASSSRGEGTYEQYF; CDR3 DNA: TGCGCCAGCAGCTCCCGGGGCGAGGGCACCTACGAGCAGTACTTC
V gene: TRBV2; D gene: -; clone size: -; J gene: TRBJ2-7; CDR3 protein: CASGRTEAYEQYF; CDR3 DNA: TGTGCCAGCGGTAGGACAGAAGCCTACGAGCAGTACTTC
V gene: TRBV14; D gene: TRBD1; clone size: -; J gene: TRBJ1-5; CDR3 protein: CASSQDGQGGNQPQHF; CDR3 DNA: TGTGCCAGCAGCCAAGACGGACAGGGAGGCAATCAGCCCCAGCATTTT
V gene: TRBV7-2; D gene: TRBD1; clone size: -; J gene: TRBJ1-5; CDR3 protein: CASSQTGERNQPQHF; CDR3 DNA: TGTGCCAGCAGCCAGACAGGGGAACGAAATCAGCCCCAGCATTTT
V gene: TRBV5-1; D gene: -; clone size: -; J gene: TRBJ1-1; CDR3 protein: CASRRTDTEAFF; CDR3 DNA: TGCGCCAGCAGAAGGACCGACACTGAAGCTTTCTTT
V gene: TRBV20-1; D gene: TRBD2; clone size: -; J gene: TRBJ2-5; CDR3 protein: CSAESGTSYQETQYF; CDR3 DNA: TGCAGTGCCGAATCCGGGACTAGCTACCAAGAGACCCAGTACTTC
V gene: TRBV12-3/TRBV12-4; D gene: TRBD2; clone size: -; J gene: TRBJ2-5; CDR3 protein: CASSTRLAGGRETQYF; CDR3 DNA: TGTGCCAGCAGTACCCGACTAGCGGGGGGAAGGGAGACCCAGTACTTC
V gene: TRBV5-4; D gene: TRBD1; clone size: -; J gene: TRBJ2-3; CDR3 protein: CASSQPGQSTDTQYF; CDR3 DNA: TGTGCCAGCAGCCAGCCGGGACAGAGCACAGATACGCAGTATTTT
V gene: TRBV20-1; D gene: TRBD2; clone size: -; J gene: TRBJ2-1; CDR3 protein: CSAGLAGGIDYNEQFF; CDR3 DNA: TGCAGTGCTGGACTAGCGGGGGGAATCGACTACAATGAGCAGTTCTTC
V gene: TRBV5-1; D gene: -; clone size: -; J gene: TRBJ2-7; CDR3 protein: CASSLRTVTTVLEQYF; CDR3 DNA: TGCGCCAGCAGCTTGCGGACAGTGACTACGGTTCTCGAGCAGTACTTC
V gene: TRBV9; D gene: -; clone size: -; J gene: TRBJ2-3; CDR3 protein: CASSQKGTQYF; CDR3 DNA: TGTGCCAGCAGCCAGAAGGGTACGCAGTATTTT
V gene: TRBV12-3/TRBV12-4; D gene: TRBD1; clone size: -; J gene: TRBJ1-2; CDR3 protein: CASSSQTGGHYGYTF; CDR3 DNA: TGTGCCAGCAGTTCGCAAACAGGGGGCCACTATGGCTACACCTTC
V gene: TRBV27; D gene: -; clone size: once; J gene: TRBJ2-7; CDR3 protein: CASSLLGREQYF; CDR3 DNA: TGTGCCAGCAGTTTACTGGGACGGGAGCAGTACTTC
V gene: TRBV7-9; D gene: -; clone size: -; J gene: TRBJ1-2; CDR3 protein: CASSLDTGSHGYTF; CDR3 DNA: TGTGCCAGCAGCTTAGACACAGGGTCCCATGGCTACACCTTC
V gene: TRBV27; D gene: -; clone size: -; J gene: TRBJ2-7; CDR3 protein: CASSTAAVGAYEQYF; CDR3 DNA: TGTGCCAGCAGTACCGCGGCAGTCGGGGCCTACGAGCAGTACTTC
V gene: TRBV20-1; D gene: TRBD2; clone size: -; J gene: TRBJ2-7; CDR3 protein: CSARGKETSPNEQYF; CDR3 DNA: TGCAGTGCTAGAGGGAAAGAGACTAGCCCAAACGAGCAGTACTTC
V gene: TRBV25-1; D gene: -; clone size: -; J gene: TRBJ1-2; CDR3 protein: CASSESSRGPRYGYTF; CDR3 DNA: TGTGCCAGCAGTGAATCTTCTAGGGGCCCCCGATATGGCTACACCTTC
V gene: TRBV6-1; D gene: TRBD1; clone size: -; J gene: TRBJ1-6; CDR3 protein: CASSTPRTGGTSPLHF; CDR3 DNA: TGTGCCAGCAGTACCCCTAGGACAGGGGGGACCTCACCCCTCCACTTT
V gene: TRBV27; D gene: -; clone size: -; J gene: TRBJ1-1; CDR3 protein: CASSLGVGLGTEAFF; CDR3 DNA: TGTGCCAGCAGTTTAGGGGTGGGGCTGGGCACTGAAGCTTTCTTT
V gene: TRBV15; D gene: -; clone size: -; J gene: TRBJ2-7; CDR3 protein: CATSNIKGGPHEQYF; CDR3 DNA: TGTGCCACCAGCAATATAAAGGGGGGGCCCCACGAGCAGTACTTC
V gene: TRBV29-1; D gene: TRBD2; clone size: -; J gene: TRBJ2-7; CDR3 protein: CSVSGTSGQTYEQYF; CDR3 DNA: TGCAGCGTAAGCGGGACTAGCGGGCAAACCTACGAGCAGTACTTC
V gene: TRBV19; D gene: -; clone size: -; J gene: TRBJ1-1; CDR3 protein: CASSIQGEAFF; CDR3 DNA: TGTGCCAGTAGTATACAGGGTGAAGCTTTCTTT
V gene: TRBV29-1; D gene: -; clone size: -; J gene: TRBJ1-1; CDR3 protein: CSHRETEAFF; CDR3 DNA: TGCAGCCACAGGGAAACTGAAGCTTTCTTT
V gene: TRBV27; D gene: -; clone size: -; J gene: TRBJ1-1; CDR3 protein: CASSLGLRGEAFF; CDR3 DNA: TGTGCCAGCAGTTTAGGACTAAGGGGGGAAGCTTTCTTT
V gene: TRBV29-1; D gene: -; clone size: -; J gene: TRBJ2-1; CDR3 protein: CSVFSTETGRSNEQFF; CDR3 DNA: TGCAGCGTTTTCTCCACTGAGACAGGGAGGAGTAATGAGCAGTTCTTC
V gene: TRBV29-1; D gene: -; clone size: -; J gene: TRBJ2-2; CDR3 protein: CSVPDSATGELFF; CDR3 DNA: TGCAGCGTGCCGGACAGCGCCACCGGGGAGCTGTTTTTT
V gene: TRBV2; D gene: -; clone size: -; J gene: TRBJ2-3; CDR3 protein: CASEEDTQYF; CDR3 DNA: TGTGCCAGCGAGGAGGATACGCAGTATTTT
V gene: TRBV2; D gene: TRBD2; clone size: -; J gene: TRBJ2-4; CDR3 protein: CASSDPGLEPNIQYF; CDR3 DNA: TGTGCCAGCAGTGATCCGGGACTAGAACCAAACATTCAGTACTTC
V gene: TRBV12-3/TRBV12-4; D gene: -; clone size: -; J gene: TRBJ1-2; CDR3 protein: CASTLGRDYGYTF; CDR3 DNA: TGTGCCAGCACCCTTGGACGCGACTATGGCTACACCTTC
V gene: TRBV20-1; D gene: -; clone size: -; J gene: TRBJ2-7; CDR3 protein: CSARTGTTYEQYF; CDR3 DNA: TGCAGTGCTAGGACCGGCACGACCTACGAGCAGTACTTC
V gene: TRBV13; D gene: -; clone size: -; J gene: TRBJ2-1; CDR3 protein: CASSPRGLEQFF; CDR3 DNA: TGTGCCAGCAGCCCTCGGGGGTTGGAGCAGTTCTTC
V gene: TRBV29-1; D gene: -; clone size: -; J gene: TRBJ2-7; CDR3 protein: CSVVGPRQASYEQYF; CDR3 DNA: TGCAGCGTTGTAGGGCCAAGACAGGCGTCCTACGAGCAGTACTTC
V gene: TRBV5-4; D gene: -; clone size: -; J gene: TRBJ1-2; CDR3 protein: CASSLDGIGQPSLEDGYTF; CDR3 DNA: TGTGCCAGCAGCTTGGATGGTATCGGACAGCCTTCCCTTGAGGATGGCTACACCTTC
V gene: TRBV9; D gene: TRBD1; clone size: -; J gene: TRBJ1-1; CDR3 protein: CASSEGTGANTEAFF; CDR3 DNA: TGTGCCAGCAGCGAGGGGACAGGGGCGAACACTGAAGCTTTCTTT
V gene: TRBV5-1; D gene: -; clone size: -; J gene: TRBJ2-1; CDR3 protein: CASRASLAEQFF; CDR3 DNA: TGCGCCAGCAGGGCAAGCTTGGCTGAGCAGTTCTTC
V gene: TRBV5-1; D gene: -; clone size: -; J gene: TRBJ1-2; CDR3 protein: CASSVAGGGNNDYTF; CDR3 DNA: TGCGCCAGCAGCGTCGCCGGCGGGGGCAATAACGACTACACCTTC
V gene: TRBV20-1; D gene: -; clone size: -; J gene: TRBJ2-7; CDR3 protein: CSARADGQTSYEQYF; CDR3 DNA: TGCAGTGCTAGGGCGGACGGACAGACTTCCTACGAGCAGTACTTC
V gene: TRBV9; D gene: TRBD2; clone size: -; J gene: TRBJ2-1; CDR3 protein: CASSVAGLADYNEQFF; CDR3 DNA: TGTGCCAGCAGCGTAGCGGGACTAGCGGATTACAATGAGCAGTTCTTC
V gene: TRBV19; D gene: TRBD2; clone size: -; J gene: TRBJ2-1; CDR3 protein: CASSPGGLAGYYNEQFF; CDR3 DNA: TGTGCCAGTAGTCCCGGGGGACTAGCGGGGTACTACAATGAGCAGTTCTTC
V gene: TRBV6-5; D gene: -; clone size: -; J gene: TRBJ2-5; CDR3 protein: CASSPLTREETQYF; CDR3 DNA: TGTGCCAGCAGTCCCCTGACTAGGGAGGAGACCCAGTACTTC
V gene: TRBV6-5; D gene: -; clone size: -; J gene: TRBJ1-1; CDR3 protein: CASSYPGAGNTEAFF; CDR3 DNA: TGTGCCAGCAGCTATCCCGGGGCGGGGAACACTGAAGCTTTCTTT
V gene: TRBV4-1; D gene: -; clone size: -; J gene: TRBJ2-5; CDR3 protein: CASSQDPSPQETQYF; CDR3 DNA: TGCGCCAGCAGCCAAGATCCGTCACCGCAAGAGACCCAGTACTTC
V gene: TRBV9; D gene: -; clone size: -; J gene: TRBJ1-1; CDR3 protein: CASSADGQNTEAFF; CDR3 DNA: TGTGCCAGCAGTGCGGACGGGCAGAACACTGAAGCTTTCTTT
V gene: TRBV5-6; D gene: TRBD1; clone size: -; J gene: TRBJ1-5; CDR3 protein: CASSLEGQGDQPQHF; CDR3 DNA: TGTGCCAGCAGCTTGGAAGGACAGGGAGATCAGCCCCAGCATTTT
V gene: TRBV3-1; D gene: -; clone size: -; J gene: TRBJ2-5; CDR3 protein: CASSQEVTPQETQYF; CDR3 DNA: TGTGCCAGCAGCCAAGAGGTCACCCCCCAAGAGACCCAGTACTTC